This TCR beta chain is drawn from a study of identical twins. TCRdb used MiXCR to reprocess the 5' RACE reads, holding one entry per CDR3 protein. The table has some 1,600,000 distinct CDR3 sequences, roughly a third seen once. V dropped 4 bases and J dropped 0; count of bases not matched to a gene: 7. This CDR3 spans 17 amino acids. Germline-derived CDR1 and CDR2 are SGHVS and FQNEAQ. This TCR was sampled from a newborn girl in good health. The chain is built from TRBV7-8 and TRBJ2-3; 10 nucleotides align to TRBD2. Sequencing input: cord blood. This chain's CDR3 is CASSSTGLAASTDTQYF. As DNA, the CDR3 is TGTGCCAGCAGCTCAACAGGACTAGCGGCTAGCACAGATACGCAGTATTTT.